This T cell receptor beta chain was recovered during a study of blood T cell repertoires in COVID-19. This CDR3 comprises 12 residues. V lost 0 bases and J 8 bases, leaving 8 bases between the germline ends. Germline loops: CDR1 SGDLS, CDR2 YYNGEE. Under the authors' procedure: Amplification of reference gene primers provided the estimated nucleated cell counts. The table came from immunoSEQ multiplex PCR; TCRdb's copy has only in-frame clones and leaves some out. V and J calls and clone size are given by that table; D and trimming were obtained from the DNA. The sample consists of 140,000 to 150,000 clones, 70% to 90% of them appearing once.

The source of this sequence is a human donor with acute or convalescent COVID-19. The donor label of this sample is uncertain. Sequenced: peripheral blood. The chain employs TRBV9 and TRBJ1-2, with D perhaps TRBD1 (6 bases). The CDR3 DNA follows: TGTGCCAGCAGCGTAGAGAGGGGGGGCTACACCTTC. It encodes CASSVERGGYTF.